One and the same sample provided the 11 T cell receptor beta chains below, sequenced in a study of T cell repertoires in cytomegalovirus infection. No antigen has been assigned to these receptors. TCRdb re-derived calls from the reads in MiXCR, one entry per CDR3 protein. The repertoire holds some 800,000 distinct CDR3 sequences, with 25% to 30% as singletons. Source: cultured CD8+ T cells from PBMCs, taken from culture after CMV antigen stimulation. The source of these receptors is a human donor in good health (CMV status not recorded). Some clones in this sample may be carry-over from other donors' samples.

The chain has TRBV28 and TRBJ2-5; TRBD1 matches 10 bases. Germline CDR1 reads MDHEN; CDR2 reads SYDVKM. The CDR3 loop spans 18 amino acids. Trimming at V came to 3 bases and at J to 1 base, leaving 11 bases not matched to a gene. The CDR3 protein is CASSFFLPGQGIQETQYF. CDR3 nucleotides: TGTGCCAGCAGTTTTTTTCTTCCGGGACAGGGGATCCAAGAGACCCAGTACTTC.

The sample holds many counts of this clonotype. CDR3 residues: CASSLAEGPYEQYF. The CDR3 DNA is TGTGCCAGCAGCTTAGCTGAGGGACCCTACGAGCAGTACTTC. V gene TRBV7-8 combines with J gene TRBJ2-7, with D perhaps given as TRBD1 or TRBD2 (5 bases each). Trimming removed 0 bases at V and 2 bases at J, with 8 bases between. This CDR3 is built from 14 residues. CDR1 and CDR2 (germline): SGHVS, FQNEAQ.

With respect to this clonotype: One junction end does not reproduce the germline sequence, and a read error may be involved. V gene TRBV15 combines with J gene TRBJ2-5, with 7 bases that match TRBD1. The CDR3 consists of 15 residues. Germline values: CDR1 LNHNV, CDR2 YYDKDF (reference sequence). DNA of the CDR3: TGTGCCACCAGCGTGGGCGTGGGGACAGAAGAGATCCAGTACTTC. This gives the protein CATSVGVGTEEIQYF. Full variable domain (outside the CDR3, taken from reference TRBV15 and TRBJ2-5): DAMVIQNPRYQVTQFGKPVTLSCSQTLNHNVMYWYQQKSSQAPKLLFHYYDKDFNNEADTPDNFQSRRPNTSFCFLDIRSPGLGDTAMYLCATSVGVGTEEIQYFGPGTRLLVL.

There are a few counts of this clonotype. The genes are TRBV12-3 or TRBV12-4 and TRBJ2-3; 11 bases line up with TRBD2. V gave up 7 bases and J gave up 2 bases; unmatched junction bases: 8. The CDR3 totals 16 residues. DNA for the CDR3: TGTGCCAGCACCGTCTTAGCGGGGGGGCCCACAGATACGCAGTATTTT. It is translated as CASTVLAGGPTDTQYF.

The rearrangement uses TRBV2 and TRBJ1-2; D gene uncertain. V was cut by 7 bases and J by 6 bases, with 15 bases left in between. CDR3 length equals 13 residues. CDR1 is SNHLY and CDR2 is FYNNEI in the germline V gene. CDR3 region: CASTGGGIDGYTF. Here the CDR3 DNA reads TGTGCCAGCACGGGTGGCGGGATCGATGGCTACACCTTC.

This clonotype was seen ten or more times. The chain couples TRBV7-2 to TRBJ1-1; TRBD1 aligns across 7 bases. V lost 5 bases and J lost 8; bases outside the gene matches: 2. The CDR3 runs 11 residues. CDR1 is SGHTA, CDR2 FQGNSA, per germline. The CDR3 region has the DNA TGTGCCAGCAGCCCGGACAGGGAAGCTTTCTTT. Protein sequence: CASSPDREAFF.

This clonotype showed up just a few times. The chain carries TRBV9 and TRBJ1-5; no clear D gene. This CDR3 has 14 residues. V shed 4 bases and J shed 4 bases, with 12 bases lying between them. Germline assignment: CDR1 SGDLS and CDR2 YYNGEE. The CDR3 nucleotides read TGTGCCAGCAGCCCCGGAGAAAGGAATCAGCCCCAGCATTTT. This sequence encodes CASSPGERNQPQHF.

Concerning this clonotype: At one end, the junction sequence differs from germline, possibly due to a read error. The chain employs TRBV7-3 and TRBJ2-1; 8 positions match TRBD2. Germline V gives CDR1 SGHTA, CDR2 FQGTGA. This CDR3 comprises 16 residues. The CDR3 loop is CASSLRRGGPYNEQSF. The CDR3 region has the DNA TGTGCCAGCAGCTTACGCCGGGGGGGCCCCTACAATGAGCAGTCCTTC.

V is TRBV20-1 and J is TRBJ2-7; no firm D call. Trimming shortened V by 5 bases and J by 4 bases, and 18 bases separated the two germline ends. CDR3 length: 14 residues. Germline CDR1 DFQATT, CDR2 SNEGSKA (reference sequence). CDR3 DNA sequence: TGCAGTGCTGCCGGGCTCCTAAAAGGGTACGAGCAGTACGTC. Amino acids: CSAAGLLKGYEQYV.

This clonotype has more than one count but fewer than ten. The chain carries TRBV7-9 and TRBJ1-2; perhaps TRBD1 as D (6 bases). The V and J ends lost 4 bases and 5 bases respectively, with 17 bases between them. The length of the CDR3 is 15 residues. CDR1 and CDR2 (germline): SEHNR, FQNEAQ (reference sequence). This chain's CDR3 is CASSSYREDWYGYTF. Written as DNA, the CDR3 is TGTGCCAGCAGCTCCTACAGGGAAGACTGGTATGGCTACACCTTC.

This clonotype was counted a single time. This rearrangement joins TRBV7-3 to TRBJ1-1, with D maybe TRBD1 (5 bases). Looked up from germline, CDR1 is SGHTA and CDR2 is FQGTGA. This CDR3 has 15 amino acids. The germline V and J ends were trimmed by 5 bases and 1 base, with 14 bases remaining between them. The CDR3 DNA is TGTGCCAGCAGCGCCACCGGGACGGCGAACACTGAAGCTTTCTTT. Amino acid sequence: CASSATGTANTEAFF.